The 30 T cell receptor beta chains listed next were all sequenced from one sample in a study of Graves' ophthalmopathy and Graves' hyperthyroidism. Transcripts of RNA were the source for amplifying TCR beta CDR3 regions. The workflow started with a first-round RT-PCR run with HTBI primers and then moved on to a second-round multiplex PCR. TCRdb re-called the multiplex PCR reads with MiXCR, one entry per CDR3 protein. This sample has around 600,000 distinct CDR3 sequences; about 40% occur once, and the top ten carry roughly 3%. Source material: peripheral blood. These TCRs come from an adult man with Graves' ophthalmopathy.

This chain's CDR3 is CASSLAGSDGYTF. The CDR3 region has the DNA TGTGCCAGCAGCTTAGCAGGGTCGGACGGCTACACCTTC. The chain joins TRBV7-9 to TRBJ1-2; D unclear. Trimming removed 0 bases from V and 8 bases from J, with 10 bases in between. The CDR3 has 13 residues. CDR1 SEHNR and CDR2 FQNEAQ come from the germline V gene (reference sequence).

The CDR3 region has the DNA TGTGCCAGCTCACCAGTAGCCCCCGGTCAAAATGAAAAACTGTTTTTT. Translating it yields CASSPVAPGQNEKLFF. The chain links TRBV6-1 to TRBJ1-4; D not resolved. V lost 8 bases and J lost 5, with 21 bases in between. The CDR3 spans 16 residues. Germline V gives CDR1 MNHNS, CDR2 SASEGT.

V usage is TRBV12-3 or TRBV12-4 and J usage is TRBJ1-5; possibly TRBD1 for D (6 bases). V shed 4 bases and J shed 0 bases, with 16 bases lying between them. CDR3 length: 17 amino acids. CDR3 in amino acids: CASSSSYDRTSNQPQHF. The CDR3 nucleotides are TGTGCCAGCAGTTCTTCCTACGACAGGACTAGCAATCAGCCCCAGCATTTT.

Regarding this clonotype: The germline gene is not matched at one end of the junction; a read error may be the cause. The chain combines TRBV10-3 with TRBJ2-7; 11 bases align to TRBD2. This CDR3 spans 15 amino acids. CDR1 ENHRY and CDR2 SYGVKD come from the germline V gene. The CDR3 is CASSRGTSGIYEQYF. Here the CDR3 DNA reads TGTGCCAGCAGTAGAGGGACTAGCGGAATCTACGAGCAGTACTTC.

V and J are TRBV2 and TRBJ1-5; maybe TRBD1 (5 bases). Trimming shortened V by 3 bases and J by 0 bases, and 18 bases separated the two germline ends. The CDR3 covers 18 residues. CDR1 and CDR2 (germline): SNHLY, FYNNEI. CDR3 sequence: CASSDGGRDFYSNQPQHF. CDR3 DNA: TGTGCCAGCAGTGATGGGGGGAGAGACTTCTATAGCAATCAGCCCCAGCATTTT.

The count of this clonotype is one. Here the CDR3 DNA reads TGCAGTGCCAGGGACTACAATGAGCAGTACTTC. Translated: CSARDYNEQYF. This chain uses TRBV20-1 with TRBJ2-7, with 7 bases lining up with TRBD2. J gave up 7 bases and V 6 bases, and 6 bases lay outside the gene matches. Germline V gene sequence: CDR1 DFQATT, CDR2 SNEGSKA (reference sequence). The CDR3 covers 11 residues.

This clonotype was recorded at least ten times. The chain links TRBV20-1 to TRBJ1-5; the D is unclear. Between the trimmed V and J ends, which lost 5 bases and 3 bases, there was a span of 8 bases. The CDR3 has 12 amino acids. The germline CDR1 and CDR2 sequences are DFQATT and SNEGSKA (reference sequence). The CDR3 loop reads CSAGRNNQPQHF. The CDR3 DNA sequence: TGCAGTGCTGGACGGAACAATCAGCCCCAGCATTTT.

This clonotype was observed a few times. The chain combines TRBV12-3 or TRBV12-4 with TRBJ1-4; 8 nucleotides line up with TRBD1. Trimming at V came to 4 bases and at J to 7 bases, leaving 8 bases not matched to a gene. The CDR3 spans 15 residues. The chain's CDR3 is CASSSWTGYTEKLFF. In DNA form, the CDR3 reads TGTGCCAGCAGTTCCTGGACAGGGTATACTGAAAAACTGTTTTTT.

With respect to this clonotype: A much larger clonotype is one base distant, so this may be a read error. This rearrangement joins TRBV2 to TRBJ2-7, with TRBD1 matching over 10 bases. Germline assignment: CDR1 SNHLY and CDR2 FYNNEI. The CDR3 sequence is 15 residues long. CDR3 protein: CASRYLGQGPYGQYF. CDR3 DNA sequence: TGTGCCAGCAGGTATTTGGGACAGGGGCCCTACGGGCAGTACTTC. Full variable domain (remainder filled in from reference TRBV2 and TRBJ2-7): EPEVTQTPSHQVTQMGQEVILRCVPISNHLYFYWYRQILGQKVEFLVSFYNNEISEKSEIFDDQFSVERPDGSNFTLKIRSTKLEDSAMYFCASRYLGQGPYGQYFGPGTRLTVT.

The V and J genes are TRBV12-3 or TRBV12-4 and TRBJ1-2; D remains unclear. There are 14 residues in the CDR3. The CDR3 sequence is CVSSTGGANYGYTF. As DNA, the CDR3 is TGTGTCAGTAGTACCGGCGGGGCTAACTATGGCTACACCTTC.

The DNA for the CDR3 is TGTGCCAGCAGTTTATTAGGCCGATACGAGCAGTACTTC. This encodes CASSLLGRYEQYF. This rearrangement joins TRBV27 to TRBJ2-7; D is unclear. Germline lookup yields CDR1 MNHEY and CDR2 SMNVEV (reference sequence). V gave up 1 base and J gave up 4 bases, with 8 bases separating them. The CDR3 contains 13 residues.

This chain links TRBV15 with TRBJ2-5; TRBD1 matches at 8 bases. This CDR3 has 17 amino acids. CDR1 is LNHNV, CDR2 YYDKDF, per germline (reference sequence). Trimming removed 2 bases from V and 9 bases from J; junction bases left unmatched: 17. CDR3 coding DNA: TGTGCCACCAGCAGATTTCCTCAGGGGGCGCGTGGTCAGCCCCAGTACTTC. Translated, it gives CATSRFPQGARGQPQYF.

In regard to this clonotype: This may come from a read error, since a much larger clone is one base off. This chain joins TRBV12-3 or TRBV12-4 and TRBJ1-1; the D is unclear. Trimming took 6 bases from V and 0 from J, leaving 11 bases between them. The CDR3 is 14 amino acids. The DNA for the CDR3 is TGTGCCAGCAGCCGTGGGGAAGTGAACACTGAAGCTTTCTTT. Protein product: CASSRGEVNTEAFF.

In its sample, this clonotype was seen many times. The V gene is TRBV4-3, the J gene TRBJ1-3; possibly TRBD1 for D (5 bases). Trimming left V 0 bases short and J 3 bases short, with 12 bases between. The CDR3 is 16 residues long. Germline loops: CDR1 LGHNA, CDR2 YSLEER. The CDR3 sequence is CASSQDWGEGGNTIYF. The DNA for the CDR3 is TGCGCCAGCAGCCAAGATTGGGGCGAGGGTGGAAACACCATATATTTT.

Remarks on this clonotype: This is likely a read error, given that the CDR3 carries no conserved phenylalanine or tryptophan at its end. The V call is TRBV5-6, the J call TRBJ2-7; a possible D gene is TRBD1 (6 bases). CDR3 length: 12 residues. Per germline, CDR1 SGHDT and CDR2 YYEEEE. V shed 4 bases and J shed 5 bases, with 10 bases lying between them. Here the CDR3 DNA reads TGTGCCAGCAGCACGGACAGTCACGAGCAGTACCTC. This encodes CASSTDSHEQYL.

This clonotype was seen many times. The rearrangement uses TRBV2 and TRBJ1-5; 7 bases align to TRBD1. This CDR3 is 15 amino acids long. V was pared by 6 bases and J by 5 bases, with 10 bases of the junction left unmatched. Germline CDR1 is SNHLY and CDR2 is FYNNEI. The CDR3 here is CASSEWDSGHQPQHF. The CDR3 DNA follows: TGTGCCAGCAGCGAATGGGACAGTGGGCATCAGCCCCAGCATTTT.

As to this clonotype: The CDR3 carries no conserved terminal phenylalanine or tryptophan, so it likely arises from a read error. It is unclear where the CDR3 begins or ends on the DNA, so no DNA is shown, and the CDR3 is as TCRdb lists it. The chain recombines TRBV10-3 with TRBJ1-4. The length of the CDR3 is 18 amino acids, counting both ends. Germline CDR1 ENHRY, CDR2 SYGVKD. CDR3 in amino acids: CAISESGGRDGYTFGLTD.

CDR3 nucleotide sequence: TGTGCCAGCAGGGAACAGGGGGCAGGAACCTACGAGCAGTACTTC. Residues: CASREQGAGTYEQYF. The chain employs TRBV25-1 and TRBJ2-7, with TRBD1 matching over 9 bases. CDR1 and CDR2 from the germline V gene are MGHDK and SYGVNS. The CDR3 consists of 15 residues. Trimming cost V 6 bases and J 2 bases; bases outside gene matches: 8.

This clonotype was counted a single time. CDR3: CSVSGRGMNTEAFF. The CDR3 DNA follows: TGCAGCGTTAGCGGGAGGGGTATGAACACTGAAGCTTTCTTT. This chain joins TRBV29-1 and TRBJ1-1; tentatively, D is TRBD1 (5 bases). The germline V gene encodes CDR1 SQVTM and CDR2 ANQGSEA. The CDR3 spans 14 residues. V lost 5 bases to trimming and J lost 0 bases, with 13 bases between them.

The CDR3 region has the DNA TGCAGCGTTGTGATGGAGGGGGACATTGAAGCTTTCTTT. Amino acid sequence: CSVVMEGDIEAFF. The chain couples TRBV29-1 to TRBJ1-1; tentative D call: TRBD1 (6 bases). This CDR3 spans 13 amino acids. The V gene's germline CDR1 is SQVTM and CDR2 ANQGSEA. Between the trimmed V and J ends, which lost 4 bases and 7 bases, there was a span of 16 bases. Combining the CDR3 with reference TRBV29-1 and TRBJ1-1 gives the whole variable domain SAVISQKPSRDICQRGTSLTIQCQVDSQVTMMFWYRQQPGQSLTLIATANQGSEATYESGFVIDKFPISRPNLTFSTLTVSNMSPEDSSIYLCSVVMEGDIEAFFGQGTRLTVV.

This clonotype was observed a few times. The gene calls are TRBV27 and TRBJ2-5; maybe TRBD1 (6 bases). This CDR3 contains 15 residues. From germline, CDR1 is MNHEY and CDR2 SMNVEV (reference sequence). The germline V and J ends were trimmed by 2 bases and 5 bases, with 15 bases remaining between them. The CDR3 sequence: CASSLQQGEGETQYF. The CDR3 nucleotides are TGTGCCAGCAGTTTACAACAGGGAGAGGGGGAGACCCAGTACTTC.

The chain employs TRBV19 and TRBJ2-2, with D tentatively TRBD1 or TRBD2 (5 bases each). Trimming pared 0 bases from V and 4 bases from J, leaving 9 bases between. The CDR3 extends over 15 amino acids. Germline assignment: CDR1 LNHDA and CDR2 SQIVND (reference sequence). The CDR3 DNA sequence: TGTGCCAGTAGTATAGATCACGGGGCCACCGGGGAGCTGTTTTTT. Translating gives CASSIDHGATGELFF.

The chain uses TRBV25-1 and TRBJ1-4, with D possibly TRBD1 on 6 matching bases. Germline V gene data show CDR1 as MGHDK and CDR2 as SYGVNS. CDR3 length: 15 residues. V was pared by 3 bases and J by 8 bases, with 16 bases between. This CDR3 reads CASSEGRAGVEKLFF. CDR3 nucleotides: TGTGCCAGCAGTGAGGGGCGGGCAGGGGTCGAAAAACTGTTTTTT.

This clonotype was picked up many times. The V gene is TRBV9, the J gene TRBJ2-5; D is perhaps TRBD1 (6 bases). The germline CDR1 and CDR2 sequences are SGDLS and YYNGEE. The CDR3 covers 13 residues. V lost 4 bases and J lost 1, with 8 bases in between. DNA of the CDR3: TGTGCCAGCAGCAAACAGGGCCAAGAGACCCAGTACTTC. Encoded protein: CASSKQGQETQYF.

This clonotype has a count of ten or more. The chain carries TRBV2 and TRBJ2-7, with D possibly TRBD1 on 6 matching bases. V was shortened by 6 bases and J by 6 bases, with 18 bases between the two germline ends. Germline-derived CDR1 and CDR2 are SNHLY and FYNNEI. There are 14 residues in the CDR3. CDR3 in DNA: TGTGCCAGCAGCCAGCTTGGGACATCCGGCGAGCAGTACTTC. This translates into CASSQLGTSGEQYF.

On this clonotype: A much larger clonotype is one base distant, so this may be a read error. The rearrangement joins TRBV3-1 to TRBJ1-1; D remains unclear. Germline CDR1 LGHDT, CDR2 YNNKEL (reference sequence). The CDR3 contains 12 residues. The CDR3 spells CASGQDVTEAFF. DNA of the CDR3: TGTGCCAGCGGCCAAGATGTGACTGAAGCTTTCTTT. Using reference TRBV3-1 and TRBJ1-1 for the parts outside the CDR3, the full variable domain is DTAVSQTPKYLVTQMGNDKSIKCEQNLGHDTMYWYKQDSKKFLKIMFSYNNKELIINETVPNRFSPKSPDKAHLNLHINSLELGDSAVYFCASGQDVTEAFFGQGTRLTVV.

The chain recombines TRBV12-3 or TRBV12-4 with TRBJ1-1; the match to TRBD1 covers 12 bases. The CDR3 length is 14 residues. J was trimmed by 10 bases and V by 5 bases; bases with no gene match: 8. The CDR3 coding sequence is TGTGCCAGCAGTGCCCCGGGACAGGGGGCCGCAGCTTTCTTT. As protein: CASSAPGQGAAAFF.

The chain joins TRBV6-5 to TRBJ1-4; 7 bases agree with TRBD1. V shed 7 bases, J shed 7 bases, and the junction held 9 bases outside the gene matches. CDR1 and CDR2 (germline): MNHEY, SVGAGI. The CDR3 has 14 residues. CDR3 sequence reads: CASTLAGGGEKLFF. For the CDR3, the DNA is TGTGCCAGCACCTTGGCAGGGGGGGGTGAAAAACTGTTTTTT.

This clonotype was observed at least ten times. The chain has TRBV5-1 and TRBJ2-7, with 10 bases that match TRBD1. The CDR3 length is 14 residues. V lost 3 bases, J lost 5 bases, and 5 bases stayed unmatched. In germline, CDR1 is SGHRS, CDR2 YFSETQ. CDR3 in DNA: TGCGCCAGCAGCTGGGGGACAGGGGTTGACGAGCAGTACTTC. As protein: CASSWGTGVDEQYF.

This clonotype was observed a single time. The chain couples TRBV12-3 or TRBV12-4 to TRBJ1-2; no definite D call. The V and J ends lost 6 bases and 2 bases respectively, with 13 bases between them. The CDR3 length is 14 residues. The CDR3 here is CASRSGVLNYGYTF. The CDR3, as DNA: TGTGCCAGCAGAAGCGGAGTATTAAACTATGGCTACACCTTC.